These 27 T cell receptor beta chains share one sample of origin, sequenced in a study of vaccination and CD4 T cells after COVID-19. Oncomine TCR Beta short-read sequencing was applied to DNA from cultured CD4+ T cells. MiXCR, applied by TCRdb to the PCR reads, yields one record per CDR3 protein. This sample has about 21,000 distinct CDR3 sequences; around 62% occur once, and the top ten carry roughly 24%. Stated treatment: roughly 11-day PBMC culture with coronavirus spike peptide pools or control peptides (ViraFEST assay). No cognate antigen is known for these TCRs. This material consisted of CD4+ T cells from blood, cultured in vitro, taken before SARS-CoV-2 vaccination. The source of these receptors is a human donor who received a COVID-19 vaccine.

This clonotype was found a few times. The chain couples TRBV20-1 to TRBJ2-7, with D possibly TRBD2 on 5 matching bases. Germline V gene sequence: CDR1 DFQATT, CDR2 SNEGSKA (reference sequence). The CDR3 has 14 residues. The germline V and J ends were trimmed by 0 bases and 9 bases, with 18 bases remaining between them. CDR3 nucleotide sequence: TGCAGTGCTAGAGATCAGGAGACTACCTCTTTGCAGTACTTC. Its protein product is CSARDQETTSLQYF.

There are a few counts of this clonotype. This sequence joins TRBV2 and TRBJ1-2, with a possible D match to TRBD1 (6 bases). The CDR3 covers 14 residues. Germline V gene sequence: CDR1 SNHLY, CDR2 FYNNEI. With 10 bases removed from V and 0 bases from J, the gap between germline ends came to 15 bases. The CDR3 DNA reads TGTGCCACCGGACGGGACACCACTAACTATGGCTACACCTTC. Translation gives CATGRDTTNYGYTF.

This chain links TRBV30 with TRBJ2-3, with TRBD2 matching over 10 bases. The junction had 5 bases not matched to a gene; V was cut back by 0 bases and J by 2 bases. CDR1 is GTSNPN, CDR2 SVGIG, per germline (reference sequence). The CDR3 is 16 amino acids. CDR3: CAWSVGSGGTTDTQYF. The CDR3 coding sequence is TGTGCCTGGAGTGTTGGTAGCGGGGGGACCACAGATACGCAGTATTTT.

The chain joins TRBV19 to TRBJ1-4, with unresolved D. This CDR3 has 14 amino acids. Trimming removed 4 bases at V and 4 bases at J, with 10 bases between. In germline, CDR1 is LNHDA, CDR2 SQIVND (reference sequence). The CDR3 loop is CASSSGRLNEKLFF. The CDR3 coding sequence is TGTGCCAGTAGTAGTGGCCGTCTTAATGAAAAACTGTTTTTT.

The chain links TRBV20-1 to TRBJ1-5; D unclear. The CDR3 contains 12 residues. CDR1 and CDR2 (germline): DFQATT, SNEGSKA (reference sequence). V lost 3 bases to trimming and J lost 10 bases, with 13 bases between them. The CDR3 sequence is CSASERLGPQHF. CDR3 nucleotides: TGCAGTGCTAGCGAGCGTCTGGGCCCCCAGCATTTT.

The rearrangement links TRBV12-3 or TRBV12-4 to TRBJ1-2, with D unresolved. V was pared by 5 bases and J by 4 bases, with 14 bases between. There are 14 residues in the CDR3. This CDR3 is CASSRTGEGYGYTF. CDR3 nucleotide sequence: TGTGCCAGCAGTCGGACTGGGGAAGGCTATGGCTACACCTTC.

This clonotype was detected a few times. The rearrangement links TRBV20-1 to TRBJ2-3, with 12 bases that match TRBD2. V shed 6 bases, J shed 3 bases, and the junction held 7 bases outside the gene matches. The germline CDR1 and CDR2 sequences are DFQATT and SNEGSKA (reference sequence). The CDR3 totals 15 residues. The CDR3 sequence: CSAPLAGGGTDTQYF. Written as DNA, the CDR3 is TGCAGTGCCCCCCTAGCGGGGGGGGGAACAGATACGCAGTATTTT.

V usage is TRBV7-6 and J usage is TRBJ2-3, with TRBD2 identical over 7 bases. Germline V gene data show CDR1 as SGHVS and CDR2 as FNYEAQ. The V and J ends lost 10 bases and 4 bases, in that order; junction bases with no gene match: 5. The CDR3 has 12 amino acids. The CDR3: CAIKRGPDTQYF. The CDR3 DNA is TGTGCCATCAAGCGGGGCCCAGATACGCAGTATTTT. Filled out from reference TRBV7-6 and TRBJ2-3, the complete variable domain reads GAGVSQSPRYKVTKRGQDVALRCDPISGHVSLYWYRQALGQGPEFLTYFNYEAQQDKSGLPNDRFSAERPEGSISTLTIQRTEQRDSAMYRCAIKRGPDTQYFGPGTRLTVL.

The CDR3 DNA sequence: TGCAGTGCTGGACTCATCGCCAGCACAGATACGCAGTATTTT. Residues: CSAGLIASTDTQYF. The chain links TRBV20-1 to TRBJ2-3; D is perhaps TRBD2 (5 bases). V was pared by 5 bases and J by 0 bases, with 12 bases between. The CDR3 has 14 amino acids. CDR1 is DFQATT, CDR2 SNEGSKA, per germline (reference sequence).

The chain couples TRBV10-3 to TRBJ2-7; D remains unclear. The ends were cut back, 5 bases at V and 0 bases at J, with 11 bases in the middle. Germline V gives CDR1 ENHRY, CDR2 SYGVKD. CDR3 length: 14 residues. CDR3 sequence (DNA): TGTGCCATCAGTAAAACAAAAGACTCCTACGAGCAGTACTTC. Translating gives CAISKTKDSYEQYF.

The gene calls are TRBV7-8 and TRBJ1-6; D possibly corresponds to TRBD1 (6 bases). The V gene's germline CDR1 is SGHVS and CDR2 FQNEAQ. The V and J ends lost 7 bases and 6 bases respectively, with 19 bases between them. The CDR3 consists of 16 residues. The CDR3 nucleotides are TGTGCCAGCACGTTCCTCGCCTACAGGGTTAATTCACCCCTCCACTTT. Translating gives CASTFLAYRVNSPLHF. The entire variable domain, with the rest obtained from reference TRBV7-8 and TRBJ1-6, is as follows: GAGVSQSPRYKVAKRGQDVALRCDPISGHVSLFWYQQALGQGPEFLTYFQNEAQLDKSGLPSDRFFAERPEGSVSTLKIQRTQQEDSAVYLCASTFLAYRVNSPLHFGNGTRLTVT.

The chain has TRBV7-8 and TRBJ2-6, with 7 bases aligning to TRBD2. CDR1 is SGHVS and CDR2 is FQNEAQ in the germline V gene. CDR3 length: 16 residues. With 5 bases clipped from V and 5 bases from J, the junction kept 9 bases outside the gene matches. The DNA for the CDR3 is TGTGCCAGCAGCACCCGGGGGGTAGGGAGGGCCAACGTCCTGACTTTC. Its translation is CASSTRGVGRANVLTF.

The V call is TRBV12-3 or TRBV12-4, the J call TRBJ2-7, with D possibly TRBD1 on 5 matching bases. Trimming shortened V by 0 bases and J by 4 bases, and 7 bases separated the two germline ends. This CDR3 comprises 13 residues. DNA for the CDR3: TGTGCCAGCAGTTTAGCCAGGGCTTACGAGCAGTACTTC. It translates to CASSLARAYEQYF.

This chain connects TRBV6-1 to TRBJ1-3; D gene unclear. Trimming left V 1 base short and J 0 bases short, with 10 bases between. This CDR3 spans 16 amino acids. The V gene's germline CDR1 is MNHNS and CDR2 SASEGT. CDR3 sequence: CASSEGAVSSGNTIYF. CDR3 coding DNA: TGTGCCAGCAGTGAAGGGGCGGTAAGCTCTGGAAACACCATATATTTT.

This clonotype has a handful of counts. CDR3 protein: CSAPKQGWVDTQYF. DNA for the CDR3: TGCAGTGCCCCGAAACAGGGGTGGGTAGATACGCAGTATTTT. V is TRBV20-1 and J is TRBJ2-3; 7 bases align to TRBD1. V was clipped by 6 bases and J by 5 bases; unmatched bases: 11. The CDR3 runs to 14 residues. The germline gives CDR1 DFQATT, CDR2 SNEGSKA (reference sequence).

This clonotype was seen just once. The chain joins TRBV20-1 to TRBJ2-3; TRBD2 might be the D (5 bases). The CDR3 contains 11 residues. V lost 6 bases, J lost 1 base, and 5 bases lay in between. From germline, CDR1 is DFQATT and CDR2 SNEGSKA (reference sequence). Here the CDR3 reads CSAEGTDTQYF. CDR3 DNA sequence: TGCAGTGCGGAGGGCACAGATACGCAGTATTTT.

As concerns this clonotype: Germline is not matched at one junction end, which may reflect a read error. This chain's CDR3 is CASSLSRLSDGSTDTQYF. The CDR3 DNA reads as TGTGCCAGCAGTTTATCGAGACTATCGGATGGGAGCACTGATACGCAGTATTTT. V usage is TRBV27 and J usage is TRBJ2-3; a weak D match, TRBD2 (5 bases). Germline V gene lookup returns CDR1 MNHEY and CDR2 SMNVEV (reference sequence). The CDR3 sequence is 18 residues long.

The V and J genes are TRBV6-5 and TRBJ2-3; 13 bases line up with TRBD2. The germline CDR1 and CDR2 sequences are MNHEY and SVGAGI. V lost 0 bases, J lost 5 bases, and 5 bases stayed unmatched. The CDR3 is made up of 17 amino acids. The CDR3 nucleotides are TGTGCCAGCAGTTACTCTAGACTAGCGGGGGGATTAGATACGCAGTATTTT. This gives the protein CASSYSRLAGGLDTQYF.

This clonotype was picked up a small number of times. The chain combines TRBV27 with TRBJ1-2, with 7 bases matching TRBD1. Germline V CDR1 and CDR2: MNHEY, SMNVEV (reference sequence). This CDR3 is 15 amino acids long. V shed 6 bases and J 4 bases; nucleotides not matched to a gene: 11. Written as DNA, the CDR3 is TGTGCCAGCAGCCGTACTACAGGGGACGGCTATGGCTACACCTTC. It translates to CASSRTTGDGYGYTF.

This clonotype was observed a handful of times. CDR3 amino acids: CSARGQAAEGPLHF. The CDR3 nucleotides read TGCAGTGCTAGGGGACAGGCGGCGGAAGGGCCCCTCCACTTT. The chain recombines TRBV20-1 with TRBJ1-6; 8 bases align to TRBD1. Germline CDR1 is DFQATT and CDR2 is SNEGSKA (reference sequence). The trim removed 3 bases at V and 13 bases at J, leaving 11 bases unmatched. There are 14 residues in the CDR3.

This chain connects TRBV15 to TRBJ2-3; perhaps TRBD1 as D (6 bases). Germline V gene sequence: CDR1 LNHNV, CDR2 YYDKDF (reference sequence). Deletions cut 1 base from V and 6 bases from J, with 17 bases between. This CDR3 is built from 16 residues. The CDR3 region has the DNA TGTGCCACCAGCAGAGCGACGAGGCAGGGGTGGGATACGCAGTATTTT. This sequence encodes CATSRATRQGWDTQYF.

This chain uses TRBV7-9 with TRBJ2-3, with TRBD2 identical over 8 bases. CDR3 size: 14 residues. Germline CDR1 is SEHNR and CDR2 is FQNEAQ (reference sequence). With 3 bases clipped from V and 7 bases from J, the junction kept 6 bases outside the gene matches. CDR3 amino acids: CASSFGLAGYTQYF. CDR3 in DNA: TGTGCCAGCAGCTTCGGGCTAGCGGGCTATACGCAGTATTTT.

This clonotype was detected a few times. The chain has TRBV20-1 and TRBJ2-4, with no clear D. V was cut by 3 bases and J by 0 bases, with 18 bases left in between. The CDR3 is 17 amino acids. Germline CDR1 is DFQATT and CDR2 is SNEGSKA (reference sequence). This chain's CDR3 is CSARPTSEFLAKNIQYF. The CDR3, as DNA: TGCAGTGCTAGGCCAACCTCGGAGTTCCTAGCCAAAAACATTCAGTACTTC.

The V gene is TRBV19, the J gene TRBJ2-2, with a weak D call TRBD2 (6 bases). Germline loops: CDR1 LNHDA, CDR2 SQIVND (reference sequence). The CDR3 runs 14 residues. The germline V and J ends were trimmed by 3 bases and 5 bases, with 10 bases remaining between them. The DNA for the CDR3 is TGTGCCAGTAGTATCGGAGGGGTGACCGGGGAGCTGTTTTTT. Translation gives CASSIGGVTGELFF.

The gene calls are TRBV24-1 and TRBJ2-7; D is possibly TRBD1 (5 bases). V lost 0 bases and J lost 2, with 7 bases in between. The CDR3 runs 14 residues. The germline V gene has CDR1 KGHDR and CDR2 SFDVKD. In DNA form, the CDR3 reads TGTGCCACCAGTGATTTGTACAGGCCCTACGAGCAGTACTTC. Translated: CATSDLYRPYEQYF.

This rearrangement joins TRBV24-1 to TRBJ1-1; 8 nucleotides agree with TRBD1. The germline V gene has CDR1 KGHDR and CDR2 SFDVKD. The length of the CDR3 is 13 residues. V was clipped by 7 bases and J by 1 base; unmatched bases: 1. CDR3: CATRGTGNTEAFF. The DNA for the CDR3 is TGTGCCACCAGGGGGACAGGGAACACTGAAGCTTTCTTT.

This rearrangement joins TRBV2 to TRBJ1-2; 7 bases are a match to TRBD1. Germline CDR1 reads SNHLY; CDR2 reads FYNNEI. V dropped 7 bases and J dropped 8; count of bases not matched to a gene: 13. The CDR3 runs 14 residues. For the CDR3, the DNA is TGTGCCAGCATCAGGGACAGAGGTTATGTGGGCTACACCTTC. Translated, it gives CASIRDRGYVGYTF.